The next 29 T cell receptor beta chains were all read from a single sample in a study of T cells after yellow fever vaccination (dated by TCRdb to the late 2010s). The sample's treatment or condition label, in plain terms: live attenuated yellow fever vaccine strain. The method behind the library was 5' RACE. TCRdb shows the sequencer as Illumina HiSeq 2500. The public sequencing data were trimmed at Q25 with fastp and processed into clonotypes with MiXCR by TCRdb, which kept only in-frame beta chains. Rows are combined by CDR3 protein, so each entry shows the most common genes and DNA. The table for this sample lists under 600,000 distinct CDR3 sequences; about 13% of them were counted only once. The ten largest clones represent about an eighth of the sample. Sample: PBMCs, taken on the day of the yellow fever booster vaccination. Receptors originate from a man aged 25-45 years who received the YFV17D yellow fever vaccine.

This clonotype was observed a handful of times. The genes are TRBV10-3 and TRBJ1-1; D not certain. V was pared by 3 bases and J by 5 bases, with 7 bases between. The CDR3 is made up of 12 amino acids. CDR1 and CDR2 (germline): ENHRY, SYGVKD. The CDR3 sequence is CAISDAPTEAFF. Here the CDR3 DNA reads TGTGCCATCAGTGATGCCCCGACTGAAGCTTTCTTT.

The chain links TRBV5-1 to TRBJ2-5; D unclear. The germline gives CDR1 SGHRS, CDR2 YFSETQ. Trimming left V 4 bases short and J 4 bases short, with 20 bases between. This CDR3 spans 16 amino acids. CDR3 protein: CASSPLRAVDAETQYF. The CDR3 DNA reads as TGCGCCAGCAGCCCACTCCGGGCGGTGGATGCAGAGACCCAGTACTTC.

The chain carries TRBV12-3 or TRBV12-4 and TRBJ2-2; 13 bases map to TRBD2. The J segment lost 4 bases and the V segment lost 11 bases, leaving 4 bases of the junction unmatched. CDR3 size: 14 residues. CDR3 sequence: CASRLAGGTGELFF. The CDR3 nucleotides read TGTGCCTCCAGACTAGCGGGAGGCACCGGGGAGCTGTTTTTT.

CDR3 DNA: TGCAGTGGAAAGCGGGAGCCCAATGAGCAGTTCTTC. Amino acids: CSGKREPNEQFF. The chain carries TRBV20-1 and TRBJ2-1, with TRBD2 matching over 8 bases. The V gene's germline CDR1 is DFQATT and CDR2 SNEGSKA (reference sequence). This CDR3 is 12 amino acids long. J gave up 6 bases and V 7 bases, and 5 bases lay outside the gene matches.

This sequence joins TRBV20-1 and TRBJ1-1; D not resolved. The germline gives CDR1 DFQATT, CDR2 SNEGSKA (reference sequence). The CDR3 extends over 14 amino acids. The V end lost 2 bases, the J end lost 0 bases, and 10 bases lay between the germline ends. CDR3 nucleotides: TGCAGTGCTAGACTAGGCAGCATGAACACTGAAGCTTTCTTT. Translation: CSARLGSMNTEAFF.

CDR3 sequence reads: CSVGRGDEKLFF. In nucleotides, the CDR3 is TGCAGCGTTGGCAGGGGGGATGAAAAACTGTTTTTT. V gene TRBV29-1 combines with J gene TRBJ1-4; 7 positions agree with TRBD1. The CDR3 loop spans 12 amino acids. The V gene end was trimmed by 4 bases and the J gene end by 6 bases; junction bases not matched to a gene: 2. Germline V gene lookup returns CDR1 SQVTM and CDR2 ANQGSEA. Based on the CDR3 plus reference TRBV29-1 and TRBJ1-4, the full variable domain is SAVISQKPSRDICQRGTSLTIQCQVDSQVTMMFWYRQQPGQSLTLIATANQGSEATYESGFVIDKFPISRPNLTFSTLTVSNMSPEDSSIYLCSVGRGDEKLFFGSGTQLSVL.

This clonotype turned up a few times. This chain joins TRBV9 and TRBJ1-6; TRBD1 is a possible D gene (5 bases). CDR1 and CDR2 from the germline V gene are SGDLS and YYNGEE. The CDR3 spans 17 residues. V was shortened by 1 base and J by 6 bases, with 17 bases between the two germline ends. The CDR3 protein is CASSVRSIVGVNSPLHF. The DNA for the CDR3 is TGTGCCAGCAGCGTAAGATCGATAGTGGGGGTTAATTCACCCCTCCACTTT.

The genes are TRBV13 and TRBJ1-4; tentatively, D is TRBD1 (5 bases). From germline, CDR1 is PRHDT and CDR2 FYEKMQ (reference sequence). The CDR3 totals 14 residues. V lost 5 bases, J lost 5 bases, and 12 bases lay in between. For the CDR3, the DNA is TGTGCCAGCAGCCCCTATGGGGACAATGAAAAACTGTTTTTT. Translation gives CASSPYGDNEKLFF.

The chain uses TRBV29-1 and TRBJ2-3; the D is unclear. CDR3 size: 13 residues. Germline V gene data show CDR1 as SQVTM and CDR2 as ANQGSEA. Trimming pared 0 bases from V and 6 bases from J, leaving 10 bases between. CDR3 region: CSVEDGFGDTQYF. CDR3 DNA: TGCAGCGTTGAAGACGGGTTCGGGGATACGCAGTATTTT.

In this sample, this clonotype turned up many times. This sequence joins TRBV12-3 or TRBV12-4 and TRBJ2-7; TRBD2 matches at 12 bases. V lost 5 bases to trimming and J lost 7 bases; unmatched junction nucleotides: 6. There are 14 residues in the CDR3. The CDR3 DNA reads as TGTGCCAGCAGTCTAACCGGGACTAGCGGGGAGCAGTACTTC. Translation gives CASSLTGTSGEQYF.

The gene calls are TRBV9 and TRBJ2-1, with TRBD2 as a possible D gene (6 bases). From germline, CDR1 is SGDLS and CDR2 YYNGEE. CDR3 size: 15 residues. The ends were cut back, 7 bases at V and 0 bases at J, with 14 bases in the middle. The CDR3 protein is CASAPGLSSYNEQFF. DNA of the CDR3: TGTGCCAGCGCCCCGGGACTCAGCTCCTACAATGAGCAGTTCTTC.

This rearrangement joins TRBV4-3 to TRBJ2-1; D tentatively reads TRBD1 or TRBD2 (5 bases each). Germline CDR1 LGHNA, CDR2 YSLEER. With 1 base removed from V and 10 bases from J, the gap between germline ends came to 14 bases. The CDR3 contains 14 residues. The CDR3 is CASSQVQVSGEQFF. In DNA, the CDR3 is TGCGCCAGCAGCCAAGTACAGGTCTCGGGGGAGCAGTTCTTC.

This clonotype was seen a handful of times. The rearrangement links TRBV6-1 to TRBJ2-2, with 12 bases lining up with TRBD1. Germline V CDR1 and CDR2: MNHNS, SASEGT. There are 19 residues in the CDR3. With V trimmed by 4 bases and J by 3 bases, 12 bases remained unmatched. The CDR3 DNA sequence: TGTGCCAGCAGTGCCGGGACAGGGGGCGATTACACTGACACCGGGGAGCTGTTTTTT. It yields the protein CASSAGTGGDYTDTGELFF.

This clonotype has only a few counts. The chain combines TRBV5-1 with TRBJ2-5; the match to TRBD2 covers 10 bases. V gave up 7 bases and J gave up 3 bases; unmatched junction bases: 15. Germline assignment: CDR1 SGHRS and CDR2 YFSETQ. The CDR3 is 17 residues long. The CDR3, as DNA: TGCGCCAGCCGTCAGGCAGCACTAGCGGGACTAAAAGAGACCCAGTACTTC. Its protein product is CASRQAALAGLKETQYF.

This chain links TRBV12-5 with TRBJ2-1; 10 nucleotides align to TRBD2. Germline CDR1 LGHNT, CDR2 FRNRAP. V dropped 6 bases and J dropped 8; count of bases not matched to a gene: 16. This CDR3 comprises 17 residues. The DNA for the CDR3 is TGTGCTAGTGGATCCGATTACGCTAGCGGGAGTCTCCATGAGCAGTTCTTC. It is translated as CASGSDYASGSLHEQFF.

This clonotype was seen more than once but under ten times. The chain carries TRBV15 and TRBJ1-4, with 10 bases that match TRBD1. The J segment lost 8 bases and the V segment lost 0 bases, leaving 3 bases of the junction unmatched. The V gene's germline CDR1 is LNHNV and CDR2 YYDKDF (reference sequence). The CDR3 is 15 residues long. The CDR3 sequence: CATSREGTGDEKLFF. The CDR3 bases are TGTGCCACCAGCAGAGAAGGGACAGGGGACGAAAAACTGTTTTTT.

V usage is TRBV20-1 and J usage is TRBJ2-5; tentatively, D is TRBD2 (6 bases). The ends were cut back, 6 bases at V and 7 bases at J, with 12 bases in the middle. CDR3 length equals 11 residues. Germline V gene sequence: CDR1 DFQATT, CDR2 SNEGSKA (reference sequence). The CDR3 DNA reads TGCAGTGCCAGGGACTCTGGGACCCAGTACTTC. Translated, it gives CSARDSGTQYF.

This chain uses TRBV9 with TRBJ2-1, with a tentative D call TRBD1 (5 bases). Trimming removed 0 bases from V and 2 bases from J, with 12 bases in between. The CDR3 extends over 16 amino acids. Germline V gene lookup returns CDR1 SGDLS and CDR2 YYNGEE. The CDR3 is CASSVAVGRAYNEQFF. In DNA, the CDR3 is TGTGCCAGCAGCGTAGCCGTGGGCAGGGCCTACAATGAGCAGTTCTTC.

This clonotype has a handful of counts. This chain connects TRBV7-2 to TRBJ1-4, with D perhaps TRBD1 (6 bases). CDR1 and CDR2 (germline): SGHTA, FQGNSA. V was shortened by 5 bases and J by 8 bases, with 18 bases between the two germline ends. This CDR3 spans 15 amino acids. Written as DNA, the CDR3 is TGTGCCAGCAGCCCCCAACAGGGCGGGGAAGAAAAACTGTTTTTT. Its translation is CASSPQQGGEEKLFF.

The chain links TRBV20-1 to TRBJ2-1; D might be TRBD1 (5 bases). The CDR3 sequence is 16 residues long. Germline V gives CDR1 DFQATT, CDR2 SNEGSKA (reference sequence). In nucleotides, the CDR3 is TGCTGCGTCAGAGGTCTAGGGGCCCCGTCCAACAATGAGCAGTTCTTC. Translated, it gives CCVRGLGAPSNNEQFF.

This clonotype has only a few counts. The chain carries TRBV5-8 and TRBJ2-1; D possibly corresponds to TRBD1 (6 bases). The CDR3 has 12 residues. Germline CDR1 reads SGHTS; CDR2 reads YDEGEE. Trimming shortened V by 6 bases and J by 8 bases, and 12 bases separated the two germline ends. In DNA form, the CDR3 reads TGTGCCAGCAAACCGTCAGGGGATGAGCAGTTCTTC. Translating it yields CASKPSGDEQFF.

This clonotype was seen a handful of times. The chain carries TRBV7-9 and TRBJ2-2; the match to TRBD1 covers 7 bases. Germline V gives CDR1 SEHNR, CDR2 FQNEAQ (reference sequence). This CDR3 region has 16 residues. Trimming cost V 3 bases and J 3 bases; bases outside gene matches: 7. The CDR3 sequence: CASSFQGVVDTGELFF. The CDR3, as DNA: TGTGCCAGCAGCTTTCAGGGGGTAGTCGACACCGGGGAGCTGTTTTTT.

The CDR3 DNA reads TGTGCCATCAGCCCTCGACTAGCGGGTGACACCGGGGAGCTGTTTTTT. It is translated as CAISPRLAGDTGELFF. The chain joins TRBV10-3 to TRBJ2-2; 10 positions match TRBD2. The V and J ends lost 6 bases and 3 bases, in that order; junction bases with no gene match: 7. This CDR3 is built from 16 residues. The germline V gene has CDR1 ENHRY and CDR2 SYGVKD.

This clonotype was counted at least ten times. The chain combines TRBV7-8 with TRBJ2-1; no definite D call. The V end was cut by 5 bases, the J end by 8 bases, with 10 bases between. The CDR3 is 12 amino acids. Germline lookup yields CDR1 SGHVS and CDR2 FQNEAQ. CDR3 coding DNA: TGTGCCAGCAGCCCCCTGGTCTATGAGCAGTTCTTC. Its translation is CASSPLVYEQFF. Combining the CDR3 with reference TRBV7-8 and TRBJ2-1 gives the whole variable domain GAGVSQSPRYKVAKRGQDVALRCDPISGHVSLFWYQQALGQGPEFLTYFQNEAQLDKSGLPSDRFFAERPEGSVSTLKIQRTQQEDSAVYLCASSPLVYEQFFGPGTRLTVL.

This clonotype has more than one count but fewer than ten. V gene TRBV5-5 combines with J gene TRBJ2-2; 8 positions match TRBD2. CDR3 length: 15 amino acids. The ends lost 4 bases at V and 5 bases at J; junction bases unmatched: 7. Germline-derived CDR1 and CDR2 are SGHKS and YYEKEE (reference sequence). CDR3 protein: CASSPGVAGTGELFF. The CDR3 DNA reads as TGTGCCAGCAGCCCGGGGGTAGCGGGGACCGGGGAGCTGTTTTTT.

This clonotype was observed a handful of times. The chain uses TRBV20-1 and TRBJ2-7; 11 positions match TRBD2. The CDR3 consists of 14 residues. Germline V lookup: CDR1 DFQATT, CDR2 SNEGSKA (reference sequence). After removal of 0 bases from V and 11 bases from J, the junction contained 9 bases not matched to a gene. In nucleotides, the CDR3 is TGCAGTGCTAGAGAGTATACTAGCGGGGGCAGGGAGTACTTC. It codes for CSAREYTSGGREYF.

The J gene is TRBJ1-1, the V gene TRBV4-2; 8 nucleotides line up with TRBD1. CDR1 LGHNA and CDR2 YNFKEQ come from the germline V gene. J gave up 3 bases and V 4 bases, and 7 bases lay outside the gene matches. CDR3 length: 15 residues. CDR3 bases: TGTGCCAGCAGCCGACAAGGACAGGGAGACACTGAAGCTTTCTTT. Amino acids: CASSRQGQGDTEAFF.

This chain connects TRBV18 to TRBJ1-2; no clear D gene. Germline V gene sequence: CDR1 KGHSH, CDR2 LQKENI. The V end was cut by 0 bases, the J end by 4 bases, with 12 bases between. The CDR3 is 15 residues long. CDR3 in amino acids: CASSPPDREFYGYTF. The CDR3 region has the DNA TGTGCCAGCTCACCACCGGACCGAGAATTCTATGGCTACACCTTC.

This clonotype came up a few times. The V gene is TRBV9, the J gene TRBJ2-7; tentatively, D is TRBD1 (6 bases). This CDR3 spans 14 amino acids. Trimming removed 0 bases at V and 4 bases at J, with 11 bases between. From germline, CDR1 is SGDLS and CDR2 YYNGEE. The CDR3 nucleotides read TGTGCCAGCAGCGTAGGGGGCAGGGGATACGAGCAGTACTTC. As protein: CASSVGGRGYEQYF.